The 6 T cell receptor beta chains below all came from one sample that was sequenced in a study of T cell responses to AZD1222 COVID-19 vaccine. The method was immunoSEQ multiplex PCR; TCRdb's version includes in-frame clones alone and lacks a portion of them. The sample comprises 150,000 or so clones, nearly 90% of which are singletons, and around 4.9% rests with the top ten. The starting material was peripheral blood, obtained on day 0 of AZD1222 vaccination. The origin of the receptors is an adult in good health.

This clone was seen a single time. This sequence joins TRBV9 and TRBJ2-7, with TRBD2 identical over 11 bases. Germline V CDR1 and CDR2: SGDLS, YYNGEE. The junction had 5 bases not matched to a gene; V was cut back by 2 bases and J by 4 bases. CDR3 length: 15 amino acids. CDR3 amino acids: CASSVLAGGGYEQYF. CDR3 bases: TGTGCCAGCAGCGTTTTAGCGGGAGGGGGGTACGAGCAGTACTTC.

The chain combines TRBV4-3 with TRBJ2-4, with D possibly matching TRBD2 (6 bases). This CDR3 spans 14 amino acids. Trimming took 1 base from V and 13 from J, leaving 17 bases between them. Germline V gene sequence: CDR1 LGHNA, CDR2 YSLEER. CDR3 sequence reads: CASSQVGGGLLQYF. CDR3 coding DNA: TGCGCCAGCAGCCAAGTGGGGGGAGGTTTGCTCCAGTACTTC.

The chain joins TRBV5-1 to TRBJ2-7, with 11 bases lining up with TRBD2. The CDR3 totals 15 residues. The J segment lost 1 base and the V segment lost 4 bases, leaving 4 bases of the junction unmatched. Germline V CDR1 and CDR2: SGHRS, YFSETQ. The CDR3 DNA follows: TGCGCCAGCAGCCCCCGGACTAGCGGGTCCTACGAGCAGTACTTC. Translating gives CASSPRTSGSYEQYF.

CDR3 residues: CASSSSRTGIWYGYTF. The CDR3 region has the DNA TGTGCCAGCAGTTCTTCAAGGACAGGGATATGGTATGGCTACACCTTC. The chain uses TRBV28 and TRBJ1-2; 8 bases are shared with TRBD1. CDR3 length equals 16 residues. CDR1 is MDHEN and CDR2 is SYDVKM in the germline V gene. After removal of 4 bases from V and 5 bases from J, the junction contained 12 bases not matched to a gene.

With regard to this clone: Other DNA sequences in the same sample also yield this CDR3. The chain links TRBV28 to TRBJ2-3, with a possible D match to TRBD2 (5 bases). From germline, CDR1 is MDHEN and CDR2 SYDVKM. The ends were cut back, 3 bases at V and 1 base at J, with 8 bases in the middle. The CDR3 runs 14 residues. CDR3: CASSFLSGTDTQYF. CDR3 in DNA: TGTGCCAGCAGTTTTCTTAGCGGCACAGATACGCAGTATTTT.

J is TRBJ1-4 and V is TRBV6-5; D is unresolved. This CDR3 spans 11 amino acids. Per the germline V gene, CDR1 is MNHEY and CDR2 is SVGAGI. Trimming left V 3 bases short and J 17 bases short, with 13 bases between. CDR3 residues: CASSYRGVDFF. CDR3 coding DNA: TGTGCCAGCAGTTATCGTGGGGTCGATTTTTTT.